These T cell receptor beta chains were read from a single sample in a study of OX40 agonist ivuxolimab in advanced cancers. Profiled with immunoSEQ multiplex PCR; TCRdb holds only in-frame clones, not every one. This repertoire shows some 26,000 clones, about three quarters found once; its top ten account for roughly 18%. The starting material was CD4+ or CD8+ T cells sorted from blood, obtained in a trial of the OX40 agonist ivuxolimab. The source is an adult with an advanced solid tumor such as melanoma, head and neck, liver or kidney cancer. Each CDR3 is given without its conserved first and last residue. Fields, in order: V gene, CDR3 protein.

TRBV19	ASSTGTGPYGYT
TRBV28	ASSGGYGYT
TRBV6-6	ASETPTGLHSYEQY
TRBV30	AWTADITNYGYT
TRBV5-6	ASSLPGLDTQY
TRBV28	ASRRQVGANVLT
TRBV30	AWSVQGYTEAF
TRBV2	AGSLSDEQF
TRBV7-6	ASSLGQVGSPLH
TRBV6-6	ASSSQGGVNYGYT
TRBV10-2	ASSAAGVSDTQY
TRBV7-2	ASSPTSGSYEQY
TRBV4-2	ASSQVPPSSGRAGEQY
TRBV19	ASSSLAGGYTGELF
TRBV7-9	ASSREAAGELF
TRBV7-9	ASSLAGALTDTQY
TRBV5-1	ASSAFGRGDNEQF
TRBV27	ASSLGTPPSSYEQY
TRBV4-3	ASSQERGWDYGYT
TRBV7-2	ASSLNVWQGIGETQY
TRBV5-6	ASSYSTNYEQY
TRBV20-1	SASDNSPLH
TRBV19	ASSHNTGELF
TRBV6-4	ASSEGDTDTQY
TRBV6-6	ASGQGAREGEQY
TRBV5-1	ASSFSDSYEQY
TRBV5-6	ASSSPVPGELF
TRBV6-5	ASSYTRGRAKEKLF
TRBV6-5	AIIGTGNTEAF
TRBV6-5	ASSWDRAYGYT
TRBV5-3	ASSLGTGGADEQY
TRBV27	ASSFGRNQPQH
TRBV4-2	TSSQGGPNEQF
TRBV18	ASSPDGANQGTDTQY
TRBV21-1	ASSLFRVSNQPQH
TRBV6-1	ASSKGAPAEAF
TRBV7-3	ASSLRPSSGANVLT
TRBV10-3	AISGHNQETQY
TRBV28	ASSRYGYT
TRBV5-6	ASSLANEQF
TRBV9	ASSVITDTQY
TRBV19	ASNAGGGWY
TRBV7-9	ASSSPLVAGGHYEQY
TRBV5-1	ASSLVAGGIETQY
TRBV6-4	ASSESATNEKLF